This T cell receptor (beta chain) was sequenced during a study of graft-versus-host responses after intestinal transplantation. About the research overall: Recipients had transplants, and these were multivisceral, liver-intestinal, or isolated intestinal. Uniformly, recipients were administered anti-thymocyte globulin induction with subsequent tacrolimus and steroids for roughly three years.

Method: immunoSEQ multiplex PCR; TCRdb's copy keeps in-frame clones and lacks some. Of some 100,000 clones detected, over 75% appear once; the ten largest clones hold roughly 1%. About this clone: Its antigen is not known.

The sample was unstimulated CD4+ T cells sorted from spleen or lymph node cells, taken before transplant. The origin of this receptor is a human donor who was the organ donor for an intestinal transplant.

The CDR3 is CAWSEGTWRGHTNYGYTF. CDR3 sequence (DNA): TGTGCCTGGAGTGAGGGAACCTGGAGGGGACACACTAACTATGGCTACACCTTC. The chain combines TRBV30 with TRBJ1-2; D perhaps matches TRBD1 (6 bases). Trimming took off 1 base at V and 0 bases at J, with 21 bases between the two ends. CDR3 length: 18 amino acids. Germline CDR1 and CDR2: GTSNPN and SVGIG (reference sequence).